These 7 T cell receptor beta chains were sequenced from one sample in a study of response to subunit inactivated influenza vaccine. TCRdb re-derived calls from the RT-PCR reads in MiXCR, one entry per CDR3 protein. The table shows fewer than 600,000 distinct CDR3 sequences, with 6% to 9% occurring only once. Sample: PBMCs from blood, taken 23 months after vaccination. Every receptor here comes from a man aged 50 to 69 who received an inactivated influenza vaccine.

The chain joins TRBV4-3 to TRBJ2-5; perhaps D is TRBD1 or TRBD2 (5 bases each). Germline values: CDR1 LGHNA, CDR2 YSLEER. Trimming shortened V by 0 bases and J by 4 bases, and 15 bases separated the two germline ends. The CDR3 contains 16 residues. The CDR3 loop is CASSQDRDRATETQYF. In DNA form, the CDR3 reads TGCGCCAGCAGCCAAGACAGGGACCGTGCAACAGAGACCCAGTACTTC.

Only a few counts were recorded for this clonotype. The V call is TRBV15, the J call TRBJ2-3, with D hard to call. CDR1 is LNHNV, CDR2 YYDKDF, per germline (reference sequence). This CDR3 contains 14 residues. Trimming removed 1 base from V and 1 base from J, with 6 bases in between. CDR3 sequence (DNA): TGTGCCACCAGCAGAGCCCGGGGCACAGATACGCAGTATTTT. It translates to CATSRARGTDTQYF.

Points on this clonotype: The junction and the germline gene differ at one end; a read error may be behind it. The CDR3: CASSLGDRAETQYF. The CDR3 DNA is TGTGCTAGCAGCTTAGGGGACAGGGCGGAGACCCAGTACTTC. The V gene is TRBV7-7, the J gene TRBJ2-5; 9 bases align to TRBD1. Looked up from germline, CDR1 is SSHAT and CDR2 is FNYEAQ (reference sequence). The CDR3 runs to 14 residues.

This chain joins TRBV5-1 and TRBJ2-1; 7 nucleotides agree with TRBD2. The V gene end was trimmed by 0 bases and the J gene end by 7 bases; junction bases not matched to a gene: 7. Per the germline V gene, CDR1 is SGHRS and CDR2 is YFSETQ. The CDR3 has 15 residues. CDR3 sequence reads: CASSLEREGGNEQFF. CDR3 DNA sequence: TGCGCCAGCAGCTTGGAGCGGGAAGGAGGGAATGAGCAGTTCTTC.

This clonotype was observed at least ten times. This chain connects TRBV7-2 to TRBJ2-1; the match to TRBD1 covers 11 bases. The trim removed 0 bases at V and 6 bases at J, leaving 1 base unmatched. The CDR3 is 15 residues long. CDR1 is SGHTA and CDR2 is FQGNSA in the germline V gene. CDR3 DNA: TGTGCCAGCAGCTTAGCTGGGACAGGGGGCAATGAGCAGTTCTTC. Protein product: CASSLAGTGGNEQFF.

This clonotype showed up just a few times. The V gene is TRBV5-1, the J gene TRBJ1-4; possibly TRBD1 for D (5 bases). V was shortened by 4 bases and J by 4 bases, with 8 bases between the two germline ends. This CDR3 is built from 13 residues. Germline V gives CDR1 SGHRS, CDR2 YFSETQ. CDR3 protein: CASSGGLNEKLFF. DNA for the CDR3: TGCGCCAGCAGCGGGGGACTTAATGAAAAACTGTTTTTT.

This CDR3 is CASSLGIFYGYTF. Written as DNA, the CDR3 is TGTGCCAGCAGCTTAGGGATTTTCTATGGCTACACCTTC. This chain joins TRBV7-2 and TRBJ1-2; D uncertain. Germline assignment: CDR1 SGHTA and CDR2 FQGNSA. The CDR3 totals 13 residues. V shed 1 base and J shed 4 bases, with 7 bases lying between them.